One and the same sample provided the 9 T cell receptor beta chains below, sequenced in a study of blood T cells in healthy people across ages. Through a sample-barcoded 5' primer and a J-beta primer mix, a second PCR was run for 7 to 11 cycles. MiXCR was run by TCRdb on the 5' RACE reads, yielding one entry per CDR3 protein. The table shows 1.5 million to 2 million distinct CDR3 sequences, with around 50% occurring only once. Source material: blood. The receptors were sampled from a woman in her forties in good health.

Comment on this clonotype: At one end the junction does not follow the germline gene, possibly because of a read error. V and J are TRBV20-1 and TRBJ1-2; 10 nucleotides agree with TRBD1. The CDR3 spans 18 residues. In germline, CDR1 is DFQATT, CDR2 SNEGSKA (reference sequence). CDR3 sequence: CSARPHGTGVISNYGHTF. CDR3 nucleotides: TGCAGTGCTAGACCTCACGGGACAGGGGTAATTTCTAACTATGGCCACACCTTC.

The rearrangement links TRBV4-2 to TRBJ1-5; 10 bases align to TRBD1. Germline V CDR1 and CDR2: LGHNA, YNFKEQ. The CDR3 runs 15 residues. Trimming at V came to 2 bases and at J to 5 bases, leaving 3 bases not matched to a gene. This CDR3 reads CASSQPGQGYQPQHF. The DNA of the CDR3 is TGTGCCAGCAGCCAACCGGGACAGGGGTATCAGCCCCAGCATTTT.

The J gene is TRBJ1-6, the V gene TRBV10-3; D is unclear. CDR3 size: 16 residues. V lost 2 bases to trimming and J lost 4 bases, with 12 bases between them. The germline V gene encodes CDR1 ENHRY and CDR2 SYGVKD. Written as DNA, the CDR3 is TGTGCCATCAGTGAGGCCCCTAAGGAATATAATTCACCCCTCCACTTT. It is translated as CAISEAPKEYNSPLHF.

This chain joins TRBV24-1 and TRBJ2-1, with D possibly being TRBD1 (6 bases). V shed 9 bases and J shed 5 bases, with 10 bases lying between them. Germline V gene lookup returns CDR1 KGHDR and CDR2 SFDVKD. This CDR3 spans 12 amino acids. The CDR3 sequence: CATRGQNNEQFF. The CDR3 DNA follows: TGTGCCACCCGAGGACAGAACAATGAGCAGTTCTTC.

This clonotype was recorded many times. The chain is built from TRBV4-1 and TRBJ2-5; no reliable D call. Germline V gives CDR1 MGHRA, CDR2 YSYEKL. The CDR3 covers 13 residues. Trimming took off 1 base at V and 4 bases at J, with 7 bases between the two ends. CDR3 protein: CASSQVWRETQYF. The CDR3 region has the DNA TGCGCCAGCAGCCAAGTTTGGAGAGAGACCCAGTACTTC.

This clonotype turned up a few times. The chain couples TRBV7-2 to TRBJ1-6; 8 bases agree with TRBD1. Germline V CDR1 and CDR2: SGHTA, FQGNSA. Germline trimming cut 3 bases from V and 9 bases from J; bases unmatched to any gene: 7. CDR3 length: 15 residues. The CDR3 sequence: CASSFATGVGSPLHF. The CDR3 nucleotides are TGTGCCAGCAGCTTTGCGACAGGGGTTGGTTCACCCCTCCACTTT.

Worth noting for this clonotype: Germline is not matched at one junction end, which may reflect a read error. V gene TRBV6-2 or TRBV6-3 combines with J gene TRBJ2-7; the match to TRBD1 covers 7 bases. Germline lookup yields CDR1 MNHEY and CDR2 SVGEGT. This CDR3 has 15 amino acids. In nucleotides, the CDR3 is TGTACCAGCAGTTACCCGACAGGGAGAGGCTACGAGCAGTACTTC. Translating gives CTSSYPTGRGYEQYF.

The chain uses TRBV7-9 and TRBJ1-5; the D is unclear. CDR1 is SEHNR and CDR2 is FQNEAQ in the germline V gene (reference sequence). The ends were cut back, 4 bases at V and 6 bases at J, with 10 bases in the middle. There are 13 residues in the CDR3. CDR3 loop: CASSSSVSQPQHF. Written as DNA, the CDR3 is TGTGCCAGCAGCTCCTCGGTGAGTCAGCCCCAGCATTTT.

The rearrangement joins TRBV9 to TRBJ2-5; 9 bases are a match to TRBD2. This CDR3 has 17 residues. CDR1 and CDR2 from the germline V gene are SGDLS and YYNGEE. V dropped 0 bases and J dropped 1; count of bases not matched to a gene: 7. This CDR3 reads CASSVATAGGSQETQYF. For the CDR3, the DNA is TGTGCCAGCAGCGTAGCTACAGCGGGGGGCTCCCAAGAGACCCAGTACTTC. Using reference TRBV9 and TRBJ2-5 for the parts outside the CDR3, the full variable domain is DSGVTQTPKHLITATGQRVTLRCSPRSGDLSVYWYQQSLDQGLQFLIQYYNGEERAKGNILERFSAQQFPDLHSELNLSSLELGDSALYFCASSVATAGGSQETQYFGPGTRLLVL.